This T cell receptor (beta chain) was sequenced in a study of T-cell reconstitution after alpha-beta-depleted transplantation in children. There are many counts of this clonotype. Unique molecular identifiers were incorporated into the prepared TCRbeta library. One entry per CDR3 protein, called by TCRdb with MiXCR from the PCR reads. The sample holds a few hundred thousand distinct CDR3 sequences, under 15% seen once. The CDR3 runs to 13 residues. Trimming removed 2 bases from V and 6 bases from J, with 8 bases in between. In germline, CDR1 is SGHTA, CDR2 FQGNSA. This sequence originates from a human donor who donated a stem cell graft to a child with combined immunodeficiency. The sequenced sample was PBMCs from the stem cell graft donor, obtained from the stem cell graft. The genes are TRBV7-2 and TRBJ1-5, with D possibly TRBD1 on 5 matching bases. The CDR3: CASSLYRSQPQHF. As DNA, the CDR3 is TGTGCCAGCAGCTTATACAGGAGTCAGCCCCAGCATTTT.